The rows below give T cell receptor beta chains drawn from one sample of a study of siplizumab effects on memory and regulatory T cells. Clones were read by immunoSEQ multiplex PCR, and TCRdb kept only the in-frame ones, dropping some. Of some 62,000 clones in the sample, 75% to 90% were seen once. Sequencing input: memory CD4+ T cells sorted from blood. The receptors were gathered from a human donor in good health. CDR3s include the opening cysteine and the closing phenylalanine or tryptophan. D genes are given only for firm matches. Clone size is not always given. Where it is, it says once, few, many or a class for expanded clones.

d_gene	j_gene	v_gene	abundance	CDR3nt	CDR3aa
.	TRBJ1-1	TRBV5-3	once	TGTGCCAGAAGCGGTACATGGGCCCCTGAAGCTTTCTTT	CARSGTWAPEAFF
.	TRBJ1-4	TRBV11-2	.	TGTGCCAGCAGCTTAGATTCCGTGGGGAGACTGTTTTTT	CASSLDSVGRLFF
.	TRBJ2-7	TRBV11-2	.	TGTGCCAGCAGCTTAGAAGGAGACATTTCCTACGGGCAGTACTTC	CASSLEGDISYGQYF
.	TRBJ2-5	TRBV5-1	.	TGCGCCAGCAGCAAGATTATTCAAGAGACCCAGTACTTC	CASSKIIQETQYF
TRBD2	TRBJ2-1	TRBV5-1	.	TGCGCCAGCTTCAGGGATAGCGGGGGCTACAATGAGCAGTTCTTC	CASFRDSGGYNEQFF
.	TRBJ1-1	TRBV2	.	TGTGCCAGCAGCCTGCAGGGGATCAACACTGAAGCTTTCTTT	CASSLQGINTEAFF
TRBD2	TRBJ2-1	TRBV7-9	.	TGTGCCAGCAGCTTAAGCGGGATCGGGGGGATATACAATGAGCAGTTCTTC	CASSLSGIGGIYNEQFF
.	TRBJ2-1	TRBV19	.	TGTGCCAGTAGTACCCGACATGTTACCTACAATGAGCAGTTCTTC	CASSTRHVTYNEQFF
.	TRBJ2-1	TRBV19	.	TGTGCCAGTAGTGAACCCTACAATGAGCAGTTCTTC	CASSEPYNEQFF
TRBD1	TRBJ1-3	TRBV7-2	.	TGTGCCAGCAGCTTAGGAAAACAGGGGGGGGCTGGAAACACCATATATTTT	CASSLGKQGGAGNTIYF
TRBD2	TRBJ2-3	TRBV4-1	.	TGCGCCAGCAGCCAAGCAGCGACTAGCGGGAGAGGGAGCACAGATACGCAGTATTTT	CASSQAATSGRGSTDTQYF
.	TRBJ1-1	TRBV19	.	TGTGCCAGTAGGCAGACAGGAGAGGGGTTTGGGGTGGACACTGAAGCTTTCTTT	CASRQTGEGFGVDTEAFF
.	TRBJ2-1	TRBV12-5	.	TGTGCTAGTGGTTTGGTAGACGTAATCAATGAGCAGTTCTTC	CASGLVDVINEQFF
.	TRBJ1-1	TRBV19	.	TGTGCCAGTAGTAACCCGGGGCAGGGGTTAATGAACACTGAAGCTTTCTTT	CASSNPGQGLMNTEAFF
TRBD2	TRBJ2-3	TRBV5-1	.	TGCGCCAGCAGCTTGGCCCCTAGCGGGATGAGGACAGATACGCAGTATTTT	CASSLAPSGMRTDTQYF
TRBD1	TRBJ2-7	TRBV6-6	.	TGTGCCAGCAGTCCTAGGGACAGGGGGGGACACGAGCAGTACTTC	CASSPRDRGGHEQYF
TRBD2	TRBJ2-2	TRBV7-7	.	TGTGCTAGCAGCCCGGGACTAGCGGGAGCCGGGGAGCTGTTTTTT	CASSPGLAGAGELFF
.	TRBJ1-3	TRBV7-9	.	TGTGCCAGCAGCGATACTTACTCTGGAAACACCATATATTTT	CASSDTYSGNTIYF
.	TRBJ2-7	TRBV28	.	TGTGCCAGTTTGGGGGGTGGTCAGTACTCCGGTCCTTCCTACGAGCAGTACTTC	CASLGGGQYSGPSYEQYF
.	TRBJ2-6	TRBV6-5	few	TGTGCCAGCAGTTACTCGGGCTCTGGGGCCAACGTCCTGACTTTC	CASSYSGSGANVLTF
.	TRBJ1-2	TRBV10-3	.	TGTGCCATCAGTGAGGGCCTCGGGGATTATGGCTACACCTTC	CAISEGLGDYGYTF
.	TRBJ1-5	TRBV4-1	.	TGCGCCAGCAGCCAAGGAAACTTGGCAGGGCCCCAATATAGCAATCAGCCCCAGCATTTT	CASSQGNLAGPQYSNQPQHF
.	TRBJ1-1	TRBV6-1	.	TGTGCCGGCGCTTTTCGGGAGAGTGCCACTGAAGCTTTCTTT	CAGAFRESATEAFF
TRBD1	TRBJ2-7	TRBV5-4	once	TGTGCCAGCAGCTTGGCCGGGACAGCCTACGAGCAGTACTTC	CASSLAGTAYEQYF
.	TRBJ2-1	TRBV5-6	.	TGTGCCAGCAGCCGAATGACGGGACTTCCTCTCCAAGATGAGCAGTTCTTC	CASSRMTGLPLQDEQFF
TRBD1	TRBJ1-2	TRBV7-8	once	TGTGCCAGCAGCTTAGCCCCCGACAGGGGGAGAGACACCTTC	CASSLAPDRGRDTF
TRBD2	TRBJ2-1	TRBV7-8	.	TGTGCCAGCAGCTTAGGCGGAGCGGGAGGGTCCTACAATGAGCAGTTCTTC	CASSLGGAGGSYNEQFF
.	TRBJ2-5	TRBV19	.	TGTGCCAGTAGTATAGCCGGAGAGACCCAGTACTTC	CASSIAGETQYF
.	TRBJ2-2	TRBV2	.	TGTGCCAGCACTCCTTGGGGCGTAACCGGGGAGCTGTTTTTT	CASTPWGVTGELFF
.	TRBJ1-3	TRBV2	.	TGTGCCAGCAGTACTCACTCTGCCGGAAACACCATATATTTT	CASSTHSAGNTIYF
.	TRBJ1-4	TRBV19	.	TGTGCCAGTAGTATCCAGGCCGCTAATGAAAAACTGTTTTTT	CASSIQAANEKLFF
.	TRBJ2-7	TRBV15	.	TGTGCCACCAGTTACGACCGTACCTACGAGCAGTACTTC	CATSYDRTYEQYF
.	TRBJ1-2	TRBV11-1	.	TGTGCCAGCAGCCCTGGACATAACTATGGCTACACCTTC	CASSPGHNYGYTF
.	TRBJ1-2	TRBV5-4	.	TGTGCCAGCAGCACCAGGACAAAACCCTCGGGGTATGGCTACACCTTC	CASSTRTKPSGYGYTF
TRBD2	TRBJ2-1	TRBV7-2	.	TGTGCCAGCAGCCGGACTAGCGGGGGGCACAATGAGCAGTTCTTC	CASSRTSGGHNEQFF
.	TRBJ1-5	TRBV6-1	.	TGTGCCAGCAGAGCCCTAGACAATCAGCCCCAGCATTTT	CASRALDNQPQHF
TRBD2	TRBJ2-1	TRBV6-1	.	TGTGCCAGCAGTGCAAGGACTAGCTCCTACAATGAGCAGTTCTTC	CASSARTSSYNEQFF
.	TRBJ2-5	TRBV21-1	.	TGTGCCACACCTTGGGGGCACCCACAAGAGACCCAGTACTTC	CATPWGHPQETQYF
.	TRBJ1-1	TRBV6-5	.	TGTGCCAGCAGGACAAGGCCGAACACTGAAGCTTTCTTT	CASRTRPNTEAFF
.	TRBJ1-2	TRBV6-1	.	TGTGCCAGCAGTGACCTTGTGCCCCGTAAGGCTTCTCCTAACTATGGCTACACCTTC	CASSDLVPRKASPNYGYTF
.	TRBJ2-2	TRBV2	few	TGTGCCAGCATCCTCGATGGGGAGCTGTTTTTT	CASILDGELFF
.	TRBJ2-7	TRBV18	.	TGTGCCAGCTCACCACAAGACAGGGAGGGCGAGCAGTACTTC	CASSPQDREGEQYF
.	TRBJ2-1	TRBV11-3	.	TGTGCCAGCAGCTTAAACCAGGTCTACAATGAGCAGTTCTTC	CASSLNQVYNEQFF
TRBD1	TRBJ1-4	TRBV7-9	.	TGTGCCAGCAGCTTGGGAACAGGGGGCGAAAAACTGTTTTTT	CASSLGTGGEKLFF
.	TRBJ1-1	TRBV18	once	TGTGCCAGCTCATCCTCAGGTGGGGGGCCGGTTGAAGCTTTCTTT	CASSSSGGGPVEAFF
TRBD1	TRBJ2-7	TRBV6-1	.	TGTGCCAGCACCGGACAGGCCCCTCGGGAGCAGTACTTC	CASTGQAPREQYF